The 32 T cell receptor beta chains listed next were all sequenced from one sample in a study of T cell changes during pregnancy in multiple sclerosis. Sequenced by immunoSEQ multiplex PCR; TCRdb stores in-frame clones only, minus some. The table records 40,000 to 60,000 clones, nearly 95% of them present only once. Sequencing was performed on CD4+ T cells from peripheral blood mononuclear cells, taken in the third trimester of pregnancy. These receptors originate from a female donor with multiple sclerosis, enrolled in a pregnancy study.

J is TRBJ1-2 and V is TRBV18, with 8 bases matching TRBD1. Germline V lookup: CDR1 KGHSH, CDR2 LQKENI. Losses at the gene ends were 2 bases for V and 3 bases for J; bases not matched to a gene: 17. The CDR3 runs 19 residues. This chain's CDR3 is CASSPKHIRTGSGDYGYTF. In DNA form, the CDR3 reads TGTGCCAGCTCACCAAAGCACATCAGGACAGGGTCGGGGGACTATGGCTACACCTTC.

The chain employs TRBV12-2 and TRBJ2-5; TRBD1, as called in the table, went unchecked against the DNA. TRBV12-2 is shown as a pseudogene. The CDR3 contains 17 residues. Here the CDR3 DNA reads TGTGCAAGTCGCTTAGGGGCCCTTTTTGATGCAAAAGAGACCCAGTACTTC. This gives the protein CASRLGALFDAKETQYF.

The chain has TRBV7-3 and TRBJ2-1; 11 bases are shared with TRBD2. This CDR3 has 16 residues. CDR1 is SGHTA, CDR2 FQGTGA, per germline. V shed 6 bases, J shed 6 bases, and the junction held 10 bases outside the gene matches. In DNA form, the CDR3 reads TGTGCCAGCAGTCTTACCCGACTAGCGGGGTTCAATGAGCAGTTCTTC. Encoded protein: CASSLTRLAGFNEQFF.

V and J are TRBV15 and TRBJ2-7; 13 nucleotides line up with TRBD2. Germline V gene lookup returns CDR1 LNHNV and CDR2 YYDKDF (reference sequence). This CDR3 is 15 amino acids long. V lost 5 bases, J lost 4 bases, and 5 bases stayed unmatched. In DNA, the CDR3 is TGTGCCACCAGCGATCCGGGACTAGCGGGGTACGAGCAGTACTTC. This gives the protein CATSDPGLAGYEQYF.

In this sample, this clone turned up a few times. V is TRBV4-1 and J is TRBJ1-5, with 7 positions matching TRBD1. The V segment lost 4 bases and the J segment 7 bases; nucleotides outside the gene matches: 7. Germline V gene sequence: CDR1 MGHRA, CDR2 YSYEKL. The CDR3 sequence is 14 residues long. The CDR3 spells CASSRQGAYQPQHF. CDR3 bases: TGCGCCAGCAGCCGACAGGGAGCCTACCAGCCCCAGCATTTT.

The table lists this clone with a count of one. The chain has TRBV13 and TRBJ2-3; 9 nucleotides align to TRBD1. V shed 5 bases, J shed 6 bases, and the junction held 6 bases outside the gene matches. There are 14 residues in the CDR3. CDR1 is PRHDT and CDR2 is FYEKMQ in the germline V gene (reference sequence). The DNA for the CDR3 is TGTGCCAGCAGCCCCGGGACAGGGACGGATACGCAGTATTTT. Its protein is CASSPGTGTDTQYF.

This clone appeared a single time. CDR3 DNA: TGTGCCAGTAGTCACAGGGATCCTTCGGCTGGCTACACCTTC. Amino acids: CASSHRDPSAGYTF. This chain connects TRBV19 to TRBJ1-2; maybe TRBD1 (6 bases). The V gene lost 5 bases and the J gene lost 7 bases, with 17 bases spanning the gap. Per germline, CDR1 LNHDA and CDR2 SQIVND (reference sequence). The CDR3 extends over 14 amino acids.

About this clone itself: The junction shows a germline mismatch at one end, possibly a read error. The genes are TRBV7-7 and TRBJ2-3, with TRBD2 matching 12 bases. The length of the CDR3 is 15 residues. Germline assignment: CDR1 SSHAT and CDR2 FNYEAQ (reference sequence). The CDR3 DNA is TGTGCTAGCAGCTCAGGACTAGCGGGATCGGATACGCAGTATTTT. As protein: CASSSGLAGSDTQYF.

This clone was seen more than once but under ten times. V gene TRBV30 combines with J gene TRBJ1-3, with a tentative D call TRBD1 (5 bases). The V end was cut by 8 bases, the J end by 0 bases, with 20 bases between. Germline V gives CDR1 GTSNPN, CDR2 SVGIG (reference sequence). This CDR3 has 16 amino acids. CDR3 region: CALGGTFESSGNTIYF. Written as DNA, the CDR3 is TGTGCCCTGGGAGGGACTTTTGAGAGCTCTGGAAACACCATATATTTT.

The V call is TRBV10-3, the J call TRBJ2-2, with D possibly TRBD1 on 6 matching bases. This CDR3 has 16 residues. Germline CDR1 reads ENHRY; CDR2 reads SYGVKD. The ends were cut back, 4 bases at V and 1 base at J, with 13 bases in the middle. For the CDR3, the DNA is TGTGCCATCAGTGGGACAGCTATTTTGAACACCGGGGAGCTGTTTTTT. It specifies CAISGTAILNTGELFF.

The chain recombines TRBV19 with TRBJ2-7, with TRBD2 identical over 8 bases. Germline V lookup: CDR1 LNHDA, CDR2 SQIVND (reference sequence). Trimming took 1 base from V and 2 from J; bases not matched to a gene: 7. The CDR3 has 16 amino acids. The DNA for the CDR3 is TGTGCCAGTAGTATAGCCGGGGGGGCAGAAACCTACGAGCAGTACTTC. It is translated as CASSIAGGAETYEQYF.

This rearrangement joins TRBV5-1 to TRBJ2-3; no reliable D call. The CDR3 totals 14 residues. Between the trimmed V and J ends, which lost 5 bases and 0 bases, there was a span of 10 bases. CDR1 and CDR2 (germline): SGHRS, YFSETQ. This CDR3 is CASSLGRSTDTQYF. In DNA form, the CDR3 reads TGCGCCAGCAGTCTGGGCAGGAGCACAGATACGCAGTATTTT.

Only one count was recorded for this clone. V usage is TRBV6-1 and J usage is TRBJ1-2, with D perhaps TRBD1 (6 bases). In germline, CDR1 is MNHNS, CDR2 SASEGT. The ends were cut back, 8 bases at V and 2 bases at J, with 15 bases in the middle. The CDR3 runs 14 residues. The CDR3 coding sequence is TGTGCCAGCCTCCGGGGGGCTCACAACTATGGCTACACCTTC. Translated, it gives CASLRGAHNYGYTF.

This clone was picked up one time. The chain couples TRBV5-1 to TRBJ1-1, with unresolved D. V was trimmed by 0 bases and J by 10 bases, leaving 16 bases between them. Germline lookup yields CDR1 SGHRS and CDR2 YFSETQ. The CDR3 is 14 residues long. CDR3 sequence reads: CASSLGPRETSAFF. CDR3 in DNA: TGCGCCAGCAGCTTGGGGCCTCGGGAAACTTCAGCTTTCTTT.

The J gene is TRBJ1-3, the V gene TRBV2; 8 positions match TRBD1. CDR3 length: 16 amino acids. Trimming took 8 bases from V and 1 from J; bases not matched to a gene: 10. Germline CDR1 reads SNHLY; CDR2 reads FYNNEI. The CDR3 DNA is TGTGCCAGCTCCGAAGGGCAGGGGGCTTCTGGAAACACCATATATTTT. Its protein product is CASSEGQGASGNTIYF.

This clone was picked up one time. The CDR3 sequence is CASSPQSFTNTGELFF. DNA of the CDR3: TGTGCCAGCAGCCCACAGTCGTTTACGAACACCGGGGAGCTGTTTTTT. The chain couples TRBV9 to TRBJ2-2, with D unclear. V was trimmed by 4 bases and J by 0 bases, leaving 13 bases between them. Looked up from germline, CDR1 is SGDLS and CDR2 is YYNGEE. CDR3 length: 16 residues.

In DNA, the CDR3 is TGTGCCAGCAGTTTCATCGGGGGTAACTATGGCTACACCTTC. Its protein is CASSFIGGNYGYTF. V and J are TRBV27 and TRBJ1-2; a weak D match, TRBD1 (5 bases). The CDR3 covers 14 residues. V was clipped by 3 bases and J by 1 base, with 9 bases between them. Germline CDR1 is MNHEY and CDR2 is SMNVEV (reference sequence).

This clone was detected once. The V call is TRBV5-1, the J call TRBJ2-7, with 12 bases matching TRBD1. This CDR3 has 16 amino acids. After removal of 0 bases from V and 3 bases from J, the junction contained 4 bases not matched to a gene. The germline V gene has CDR1 SGHRS and CDR2 YFSETQ. CDR3 amino acids: CASSLGGTGGGYEQYF. DNA of the CDR3: TGCGCCAGCAGCTTGGGGGGGACAGGGGGCGGCTACGAGCAGTACTTC.

V and J are TRBV6-6 and TRBJ2-4, with D tentatively TRBD2 (5 bases). Trimming stripped 0 bases from V and 8 bases from J, with 5 bases between. The CDR3 runs 12 residues. Germline V gives CDR1 MNHNY, CDR2 SVGAGI (reference sequence). CDR3 sequence (DNA): TGTGCCAGCAGTTACTCGAGGGACATTCAGTACTTC. Amino acid sequence: CASSYSRDIQYF.

A word on this clone: The junction departs from the called germline gene at one end, perhaps through a read error. CDR3 region: CASTQHRAGQPQHF. CDR3 in DNA: TGTGCCAGCACCCAACACAGGGCGGGTCAGCCCCAGCATTTT. The chain employs TRBV16 and TRBJ1-5, with D possibly being TRBD1 (6 bases). CDR1 and CDR2 (germline): KGHSY, FQNENV. The CDR3 consists of 14 residues.

The chain uses TRBV5-1 and TRBJ1-6, with D possibly being TRBD1 (5 bases). The ends were cut back, 4 bases at V and 0 bases at J, with 17 bases in the middle. In germline, CDR1 is SGHRS, CDR2 YFSETQ. This CDR3 region has 18 residues. The CDR3 bases are TGCGCCAGCAGCACACGGGACTCTGGAGACTCCTATAATTCACCCCTCCACTTT. This gives the protein CASSTRDSGDSYNSPLHF.

This clone appeared once. V and J are TRBV2 and TRBJ2-3; 9 nucleotides align to TRBD2. J gave up 2 bases and V 7 bases, and 13 bases lay outside the gene matches. CDR1 and CDR2 (germline): SNHLY, FYNNEI. CDR3 size: 17 residues. CDR3 sequence: CASKSLRASGVTDTQYF. The CDR3 DNA is TGTGCCAGCAAGTCTCTTCGGGCTAGCGGGGTCACAGATACGCAGTATTTT. Full variable domain (missing parts from reference TRBV2 and TRBJ2-3): EPEVTQTPSHQVTQMGQEVILRCVPISNHLYFYWYRQILGQKVEFLVSFYNNEISEKSEIFDDQFSVERPDGSNFTLKIRSTKLEDSAMYFCASKSLRASGVTDTQYFGPGTRLTVL.

CDR3 sequence (DNA): TGTGCCAGCAGCAAAGGATATGGCGGGGGGGCCACAGATACGCAGTATTTT. This sequence encodes CASSKGYGGGATDTQYF. This sequence joins TRBV21-1 and TRBJ2-3; the table gives TRBD2 as D, unverified against the DNA. TRBV21-1 is shown as a pseudogene. The CDR3 extends over 17 amino acids.

This chain uses TRBV5-1 with TRBJ1-3; a possible D gene is TRBD1 (6 bases). The CDR3 has 18 amino acids. Germline lookup yields CDR1 SGHRS and CDR2 YFSETQ. V was shortened by 0 bases and J by 0 bases, with 16 bases between the two germline ends. CDR3 in DNA: TGCGCCAGCAGCTTGGCCATAGCCGGGACACTCTCTGGAAACACCATATATTTT. Protein sequence: CASSLAIAGTLSGNTIYF.

The chain has TRBV2 and TRBJ2-2; D not resolved. The CDR3 length is 13 residues. Germline loops: CDR1 SNHLY, CDR2 FYNNEI. V was pared by 6 bases and J by 3 bases, with 8 bases between. This CDR3 reads CASRNSYTGELFF. CDR3 DNA: TGTGCCAGCAGGAACTCTTACACCGGGGAGCTGTTTTTT.

DNA of the CDR3: TGCGCCAGCAGCCTCGGGGGGAACACTGAAGCTTTCTTT. This codes for CASSLGGNTEAFF. The chain carries TRBV4-1 and TRBJ1-1; TRBD1 might be the D (5 bases). V was pared by 4 bases and J by 1 base, with 7 bases between. Germline loops: CDR1 MGHRA, CDR2 YSYEKL. The CDR3 consists of 13 residues.

The CDR3 sequence is CASSLGGDFYNEQFF. CDR3 nucleotides: TGTGCCAGCAGTCTAGGCGGGGACTTTTACAATGAGCAGTTCTTC. The chain has TRBV9 and TRBJ2-1, with D perhaps TRBD2 (6 bases). V was shortened by 5 bases and J by 4 bases, with 16 bases between the two germline ends. The germline CDR1 and CDR2 sequences are SGDLS and YYNGEE. CDR3 size: 15 residues.

The chain's CDR3 is CASSRRLGTEAFF. The CDR3 bases are TGTGCCAGCAGTAGACGCCTTGGGACAGAAGCTTTCTTT. This chain connects TRBV2 to TRBJ1-1; D might be TRBD1 (6 bases). In germline, CDR1 is SNHLY, CDR2 FYNNEI. CDR3 length equals 13 residues. Between the trimmed V and J ends, which lost 5 bases and 8 bases, there was a span of 15 bases.

The chain is built from TRBV19 and TRBJ1-5; D is unresolved. Germline loops: CDR1 LNHDA, CDR2 SQIVND (reference sequence). This CDR3 has 16 residues. Between the trimmed V and J ends, which lost 5 bases and 6 bases, there was a span of 20 bases. The CDR3: CASSPTRLTRGQPQHF. CDR3 DNA: TGTGCCAGTAGTCCAACACGACTAACGAGAGGTCAGCCCCAGCATTTT.

The chain combines TRBV14 with TRBJ1-2; D call uncertain. CDR1 and CDR2 from the germline V gene are SGHDN and FVKESK. This CDR3 is built from 15 residues. The germline V and J ends were trimmed by 1 base and 5 bases, with 14 bases remaining between them. Here the CDR3 DNA reads TGTGCCAGCAGCCAAGCCCTTGGCGGCCGATATGGCTACACCTTC. Translation gives CASSQALGGRYGYTF.

V gene TRBV7-9 combines with J gene TRBJ2-3; possibly TRBD1 for D (6 bases). The CDR3 runs to 16 residues. Trimming left V 1 base short and J 2 bases short, with 13 bases between. CDR1 is SEHNR and CDR2 is FQNEAQ in the germline V gene (reference sequence). The CDR3 spells CASSLVGQWYTDTQYF. For the CDR3, the DNA is TGTGCCAGCAGCTTAGTAGGACAGTGGTACACAGATACGCAGTATTTT. The whole variable domain, remainder taken from reference TRBV7-9 and TRBJ2-3, is DTGVSQNPRHKITKRGQNVTFRCDPISEHNRLYWYRQTLGQGPEFLTYFQNEAQLEKSRLLSDRFSAERPKGSFSTLEIQRTEQGDSAMYLCASSLVGQWYTDTQYFGPGTRLTVL.

The gene calls are TRBV21-1 and TRBJ1-5; the listed D gene, TRBD1, was not tested against the DNA. TRBV21-1 is marked as a pseudogene. The CDR3 is 16 residues long. CDR3 nucleotides: TGTGCCAGCCCCAATGCTCGGACAGGGGGAGTTCAGCCCCAGCATTTT. It encodes CASPNARTGGVQPQHF.